This entry lists 28 T cell receptor beta chains sequenced from one sample in a study of blood T cell repertoires in COVID-19. Generated by immunoSEQ multiplex PCR, the TCRdb table keeps only in-frame clones and is missing some. The table has about 200,000 clones, 70% to 90% seen once. The specimen sequenced was peripheral blood. Receptors were obtained from a woman aged 80 or older with acute or convalescent COVID-19.

The table lists this clone with a count of one. The J gene is TRBJ1-1, the V gene TRBV9; tentative D call: TRBD1 (6 bases). The V gene's germline CDR1 is SGDLS and CDR2 YYNGEE. The CDR3 has 15 residues. Trimming removed 4 bases at V and 2 bases at J, with 15 bases between. The CDR3 loop reads CASSRRTDINTEAFF. The CDR3 DNA reads TGTGCCAGCAGCAGACGGACAGATATAAACACTGAAGCTTTCTTT.

This clone has only one observation. J is TRBJ1-2 and V is TRBV29-1; D is undetermined. In germline, CDR1 is SQVTM, CDR2 ANQGSEA. V shed 1 base and J shed 5 bases, with 8 bases lying between them. The CDR3 has 12 residues. The CDR3 DNA follows: TGCAGCGTTGAAGTTTTGCGTTATGGCTACACCTTC. Its translation is CSVEVLRYGYTF.

The chain combines TRBV29-1 with TRBJ1-1; D not resolved. CDR3 length: 11 residues. Germline V CDR1 and CDR2: SQVTM, ANQGSEA. V dropped 4 bases and J dropped 10 bases, with 13 bases sitting between them. CDR3 nucleotides: TGCAGCGTTGGCGGAGCCGCACCAGCTTTCTTT. This translates into CSVGGAAPAFF.

The chain couples TRBV7-2 to TRBJ2-7; D perhaps matches TRBD2 (6 bases). Per the germline V gene, CDR1 is SGHTA and CDR2 is FQGNSA. The CDR3 sequence is 14 residues long. The V and J ends lost 7 bases and 3 bases respectively, with 16 bases between them. CDR3: CASTPGRGLYEQYF. The CDR3 DNA reads as TGTGCCAGCACCCCTGGAAGGGGACTCTACGAGCAGTACTTC.

The chain combines TRBV18 with TRBJ2-1; TRBD2 matches at 11 bases. CDR1 is KGHSH and CDR2 is LQKENI in the germline V gene. The CDR3 is 19 amino acids. The V and J ends lost 3 bases and 2 bases, in that order; junction bases with no gene match: 12. CDR3 amino acids: CASSPGVSGRDSPYNEQFF. CDR3 in DNA: TGTGCCAGCTCACCTGGGGTTAGCGGGAGGGACTCACCCTACAATGAGCAGTTCTTC.

This sequence joins TRBV6-6 and TRBJ1-3, with 7 nucleotides matching TRBD1. Germline V gene data show CDR1 as MNHNY and CDR2 as SVGAGI (reference sequence). The length of the CDR3 is 16 residues. Unmatched junction bases numbered 3, after V lost 1 base and J lost 0 bases. CDR3 nucleotide sequence: TGTGCCAGCAGTTACTGGGACAGCGGCTCTGGAAACACCATATATTTT. Its protein product is CASSYWDSGSGNTIYF.

Only one count was recorded for this clone. The rearrangement uses TRBV19 and TRBJ1-5; D might be TRBD1 (6 bases). The CDR3 spans 17 residues. V lost 6 bases and J 0 bases, leaving 18 bases between the germline ends. CDR1 and CDR2 from the germline V gene are LNHDA and SQIVND (reference sequence). CDR3 DNA sequence: TGTGCCAGTAGCCGTCAAACCGGGACAAATAGCAATCAGCCCCAGCATTTT. This codes for CASSRQTGTNSNQPQHF. The full variable domain, completed using reference TRBV19 and TRBJ1-5, is DGGITQSPKYLFRKEGQNVTLSCEQNLNHDAMYWYRQDPGQGLRLIYYSQIVNDFQKGDIAEGYSVSREKKESFPLTVTSAQKNPTAFYLCASSRQTGTNSNQPQHFGDGTRLSIL.

The chain joins TRBV6-2 or TRBV6-3 to TRBJ2-5, with 9 bases fitting TRBD1. CDR1 and CDR2 from the germline V gene are MNHEY and SVGEGT. This CDR3 has 18 amino acids. The V and J ends lost 2 bases and 1 base, in that order; junction bases with no gene match: 11. CDR3 sequence (DNA): TGTGCCAGCAGTTACGAGACAGGGGGAGTATCTATCCAAGAGACCCAGTACTTC. It is translated as CASSYETGGVSIQETQYF.

The chain carries TRBV5-8 and TRBJ2-7, with unresolved D. CDR1 is SGHTS and CDR2 is YDEGEE in the germline V gene. V shed 4 bases and J shed 3 bases, with 2 bases lying between them. The CDR3 runs 10 residues. CDR3 in amino acids: CASSRYEQYF. The CDR3 region has the DNA TGTGCCAGCAGCCGCTACGAGCAGTACTTC.

The V call is TRBV9, the J call TRBJ2-7; D is uncertain. The CDR3 spans 15 residues. Deletions cut 0 bases from V and 2 bases from J, with 12 bases between. The germline CDR1 and CDR2 sequences are SGDLS and YYNGEE. The chain's CDR3 is CASSVAAIQPYEQYF. The CDR3 nucleotides read TGTGCCAGCAGCGTAGCCGCGATCCAACCCTACGAGCAGTACTTC.

J is TRBJ2-3 and V is TRBV3-1 (or the pseudogene TRBV3-2); TRBD2 agrees at 7 bases. The CDR3 covers 11 residues. CDR1 is LGHDT, CDR2 YNNKEL, per germline (reference sequence). V dropped 7 bases and J dropped 15; count of bases not matched to a gene: 10. Here the CDR3 DNA reads TGTGCCAGCACCGCGGGAGCCCGCTACTATTTT. Its translation: CASTAGARYYF.

Details on this clone: Other nucleotide sequences from this sample produce the same CDR3. J is TRBJ1-1 and V is TRBV3-1 (or the pseudogene TRBV3-2), with D uncertain. Germline V gives CDR1 LGHDT, CDR2 YNNKEL (reference sequence). This CDR3 comprises 13 residues. The V end was cut by 3 bases, the J end by 1 base, with 6 bases between. The CDR3 spells CASSQRENTEAFF. The CDR3 bases are TGTGCCAGCAGCCAGCGGGAGAACACTGAAGCTTTCTTT.

The chain couples TRBV7-8 to TRBJ1-5; no firm D call. Germline CDR1 is SGHVS and CDR2 is FQNEAQ. This CDR3 comprises 13 residues. V shed 2 bases and J shed 5 bases, with 7 bases lying between them. The CDR3 DNA is TGTGCCAGCAGCTTAACTGAGGATCAGCCCCAGCATTTT. It translates to CASSLTEDQPQHF.

The chain combines TRBV5-1 with TRBJ2-4, with 8 bases fitting TRBD2. CDR1 and CDR2 from the germline V gene are SGHRS and YFSETQ. The CDR3 sequence is 14 residues long. V dropped 0 bases and J dropped 8; count of bases not matched to a gene: 4. The CDR3 nucleotides are TGCGCCAGCAGCTTGGGTCACGGGAGGGACATTCAGTACTTC. This gives the protein CASSLGHGRDIQYF.

This clone has more than one count but fewer than ten. V usage is TRBV19 and J usage is TRBJ2-6, with D hard to call. The CDR3 runs 17 residues. Germline V gene sequence: CDR1 LNHDA, CDR2 SQIVND (reference sequence). V was shortened by 7 bases and J by 0 bases, with 16 bases between the two germline ends. CDR3 nucleotide sequence: TGTGCCAGTATCATGAGGTATTCCCACTCTGGGGCCAACGTCCTGACTTTC. Translated, it gives CASIMRYSHSGANVLTF.

This sequence joins TRBV4-3 and TRBJ1-2, with D hard to call. Trimming cost V 0 bases and J 8 bases, with 13 bases left between them. CDR1 and CDR2 (germline): LGHNA, YSLEER. The CDR3 extends over 14 amino acids. CDR3 sequence (DNA): TGCGCCAGCAGCCAAGATATGGGAGGGTACGGCTACACCTTC. Translated: CASSQDMGGYGYTF.

The rearrangement joins TRBV7-9 to TRBJ2-7, with 8 bases that match TRBD2. CDR1 and CDR2 from the germline V gene are SEHNR and FQNEAQ (reference sequence). The junction had 8 bases not matched to a gene; V was cut back by 5 bases and J by 5 bases. This CDR3 is built from 14 residues. In DNA form, the CDR3 reads TGTGCCAGCAGCCTGGGACTAGACAGAGACGAGCAGTACTTC. Translating gives CASSLGLDRDEQYF.

The chain links TRBV14 to TRBJ1-1, with TRBD1 matching 7 bases. The V and J ends lost 6 bases and 0 bases, in that order; junction bases with no gene match: 1. This CDR3 region has 13 residues. Germline CDR1 is SGHDN and CDR2 is FVKESK. The CDR3, as DNA: TGTGCCAGCAGTCAGGGGGTGAACACTGAAGCTTTCTTT. This gives the protein CASSQGVNTEAFF.

This clone was picked up one time. The chain has TRBV19 and TRBJ1-2; TRBD1 matches 8 bases. The germline CDR1 and CDR2 sequences are LNHDA and SQIVND (reference sequence). Losses at the gene ends were 3 bases for V and 7 bases for J; bases not matched to a gene: 16. The CDR3 has 17 amino acids. CDR3 protein: CASSISVSAGGSRGYTF. The CDR3, as DNA: TGTGCCAGTAGTATTAGCGTTTCGGCAGGGGGCAGTCGTGGCTACACCTTC. Full variable domain (missing parts from reference TRBV19 and TRBJ1-2): DGGITQSPKYLFRKEGQNVTLSCEQNLNHDAMYWYRQDPGQGLRLIYYSQIVNDFQKGDIAEGYSVSREKKESFPLTVTSAQKNPTAFYLCASSISVSAGGSRGYTFGSGTRLTVV.

This clone was observed once. This sequence joins TRBV29-1 and TRBJ2-3, with a tentative D call TRBD1 (7 bases). CDR3 length: 13 amino acids. V shed 7 bases and J shed 7 bases, with 18 bases lying between them. The germline gives CDR1 SQVTM, CDR2 ANQGSEA. This CDR3 is CSGGGGLYYTQYF. The CDR3 nucleotides are TGCAGCGGTGGAGGGGGCTTATATTATACGCAGTATTTT.

The chain is built from TRBV27 and TRBJ1-1, with 8 positions matching TRBD1. The CDR3 sequence is 15 residues long. V shed 4 bases, J shed 4 bases, and the junction held 8 bases outside the gene matches. The germline V gene has CDR1 MNHEY and CDR2 SMNVEV (reference sequence). The CDR3 region has the DNA TGTGCCAGCAGTTCCCCCGGGGACAGGAGCACTGAAGCTTTCTTT. The encoded protein is CASSSPGDRSTEAFF.

The chain is built from TRBV29-1 and TRBJ2-3; 7 bases align to TRBD1. V lost 7 bases, J lost 3 bases, and 10 bases stayed unmatched. The length of the CDR3 is 14 residues. Germline V CDR1 and CDR2: SQVTM, ANQGSEA. The CDR3 region has the DNA TGCAGCGCCGCTTTTGGACAGGCGACAGATACGCAGTATTTT. Translating gives CSAAFGQATDTQYF.

This chain joins TRBV2 and TRBJ2-2, with D possibly being TRBD2 (5 bases). There are 14 residues in the CDR3. The V end lost 6 bases, the J end lost 3 bases, and 11 bases lay between the germline ends. Germline V gene data show CDR1 as SNHLY and CDR2 as FYNNEI. The CDR3, as DNA: TGTGCCAGCAGGACGGACTTATACACCGGGGAGCTGTTTTTT. It is translated as CASRTDLYTGELFF.

The chain has TRBV19 and TRBJ1-5, with D possibly matching TRBD1 (6 bases). The CDR3 length is 16 residues. Looked up from germline, CDR1 is LNHDA and CDR2 is SQIVND (reference sequence). Between the trimmed V and J ends, which lost 3 bases and 1 base, there was a span of 13 bases. CDR3 bases: TGTGCCAGTAGTATCGTGGGGGGGCCCAGCAATCAGCCCCAGCATTTT. Translation gives CASSIVGGPSNQPQHF.

V is TRBV2 and J is TRBJ2-7, with a possible D match to TRBD1 (8 bases). Germline CDR1 and CDR2: SNHLY and FYNNEI. The CDR3 runs to 15 residues. Trimming removed 5 bases from V and 3 bases from J, with 17 bases in between. CDR3 coding DNA: TGTGCCAGCAGTCTCCAGGACAGGGAGGGCTACGAGCAGTACTTC. As protein: CASSLQDREGYEQYF.

This clone was observed a handful of times. The J gene is TRBJ2-2, the V gene TRBV4-3; D gene unclear. In germline, CDR1 is LGHNA, CDR2 YSLEER. The V end lost 1 base, the J end lost 7 bases, and 13 bases lay between the germline ends. The CDR3 length is 15 residues. In DNA form, the CDR3 reads TGCGCCAGCAGCCAAGCGTATGGCCTTCGCGGGGAGCTGTTTTTT. As protein: CASSQAYGLRGELFF.

V is TRBV29-1 and J is TRBJ2-2; the match to TRBD2 covers 7 bases. Losses at the gene ends were 5 bases for V and 4 bases for J; bases not matched to a gene: 7. The V gene's germline CDR1 is SQVTM and CDR2 ANQGSEA. CDR3 length: 14 amino acids. CDR3 DNA sequence: TGCAGCGTTTGGGGGGGTTCGGGCACCGGGGAGCTGTTTTTT. Translated, it gives CSVWGGSGTGELFF.

For the CDR3, the DNA is TGTGCCAGCAGCTTAGTACTTCGCACAGATACGCAGTATTTT. Protein product: CASSLVLRTDTQYF. The genes are TRBV11-2 and TRBJ2-3; D ambiguous. Trimming removed 1 base at V and 1 base at J, with 6 bases between. The length of the CDR3 is 14 residues. Looked up from germline, CDR1 is SGHAT and CDR2 is FQNNGV.